This is a list of T cell receptor beta chains from one sample in a study of control samples from healthy donors and cancer patients. Assay used: immunoSEQ multiplex PCR; TCRdb lists only in-frame clones, some missing. The table has more than 95,000 clones, roughly 84% seen once. Sequencing was carried out using blood. These receptors were obtained from a man aged 35 to 55 in good health. Both conserved end residues are trimmed from each CDR3. Fields, in order: clone size, V gene, J gene, CDR3 protein. Expanded clones get a size class; other rows say once, few or many, or leave the size out.

.	TRBV7-9	TRBJ1-1	ASSLQLLNTEAF
.	TRBV6-5	TRBJ1-5	ASRKGVGQPQH
once	TRBV3-1/TRBV3-2	TRBJ1-2	ASSNGGGSSNYGYT
once	TRBV19	TRBJ2-5	ASSKQGAFIRQETQY
.	TRBV9	TRBJ1-1	ASSVGTTLENTEAF
few	TRBV25-1	TRBJ1-1	ASSEPGETEAF
.	TRBV19	TRBJ2-5	ASSKTVGEIQY
.	TRBV20-1	TRBJ1-2	SASRDGPNYGYT
.	TRBV5-6	TRBJ1-6	ASSSVRPEGSPLH
.	TRBV6-5	TRBJ2-3	AGEDRLTDTQY
.	TRBV14	TRBJ2-7	ASSQEDYEQY